This TCR beta chain appears in the sequencing data of a study of blood T cell repertoires in COVID-19. Whole-study context: Sites across the United States, Italy and Spain contributed samples from acute and convalescent COVID-19. PBMCs, B-cell-depleted T cells, or T cells provided the cDNA or gDNA that made up the material.

As originally analysed: Researchers report that nucleated cell counts were estimated from reference gene primer amplification. Sequencing was performed with immunoSEQ multiplex PCR; in TCRdb, only in-frame clones are kept and a portion is missing. That table is the source of V, J and clone size, and D and trimming were worked out from the DNA. The data hold roughly 120,000 clones, with 84% observed a single time. This clone was detected only once. CDR1 is KGHSH, CDR2 LQKENI, per germline. This CDR3 comprises 14 residues. V was trimmed by 3 bases and J by 1 base, leaving 9 bases between them. Sequencing was carried out using peripheral blood. This chain joins TRBV18 and TRBJ1-1; no definite D call. The TCR was taken from a woman aged 45-65 years with acute or convalescent COVID-19. The CDR3 spells CASSPPGTNTEAFF. In DNA form, the CDR3 reads TGTGCCAGCTCACCCCCGGGTACGAACACTGAAGCTTTCTTT.